The rows below give T cell receptor beta chains drawn from one sample of a study of cytomegalovirus exposure and HLA in healthy donors. Generated by immunoSEQ multiplex PCR, the TCRdb table keeps only in-frame clones and is missing some. The sample contains around 230,000 clones, about 85% of which appear only once. Specimen: PBMCs. The receptor set was obtained from a girl aged 2-10 years in good health and CMV-seronegative. The CDR3 runs from the conserved cysteine through the conserved F or W. Each record gives: CDR3 protein, CDR3 DNA, D gene, J gene, clone size, V gene. D genes are given only for firm matches. A clone size is listed for some rows: how often the clone was seen (once, few, many), or a class if it is expanded.

CASKTGGGRETQYF,TGTGCCAGCAAAACAGGGGGCGGGAGAGAGACCCAGTACTTC,TRBD1,TRBJ2-5,-,TRBV5-6
CASSPDRINEKLFF,TGTGCCAGCAGCCCAGACAGGATCAATGAAAAACTGTTTTTT,-,TRBJ1-4,-,TRBV6-5
CAWSTGKASGNTIYF,TGTGCCTGGAGTACAGGGAAAGCCTCTGGAAACACCATATATTTT,-,TRBJ1-3,-,TRBV30
CASSPSDTLYEQYF,TGTGCCAGCTCACCTTCGGACACCCTCTACGAGCAGTACTTC,-,TRBJ2-7,once,TRBV18
CASSDHKQNTEAFF,TGTGCCAGCAGCGATCATAAGCAGAACACTGAAGCTTTCTTT,-,TRBJ1-1,few,TRBV6-5
CASSLEQGAKAFF,TGTGCCAGCAGCTTAGAACAGGGGGCGAAAGCTTTCTTT,TRBD1,TRBJ1-1,-,TRBV11-3
CASGTVEAFF,TGTGCCAGCGGGACAGTTGAAGCTTTCTTT,TRBD1,TRBJ1-1,few,TRBV2
CASSLEGFGTGGFNEQFF,TGCGCCAGCAGCTTGGAAGGTTTTGGGACAGGGGGATTCAATGAGCAGTTCTTC,TRBD1,TRBJ2-1,-,TRBV5-1
CASSSGGLSSYEQYF,TGTGCCAGCAGCTCCGGGGGGCTAAGCTCCTACGAGCAGTACTTC,-,TRBJ2-7,-,TRBV6-6
CASSRTSENEQFF,TGCGCCAGCAGCAGGACTAGCGAAAATGAGCAGTTCTTC,TRBD2,TRBJ2-1,-,TRBV5-1
CASSPAGPNEKLFF,TGTGCCAGCTCACCAGCAGGGCCGAATGAAAAACTGTTTTTT,-,TRBJ1-4,once,TRBV18
CASSWTGNGELFF,TGTGCCAGCAGCTGGACAGGGAACGGGGAGCTGTTTTTT,TRBD1,TRBJ2-2,-,TRBV11-3
CASRWKRGLSTDTQYF,TGTGCCAGCAGGTGGAAGCGGGGGCTGAGCACAGATACGCAGTATTTT,TRBD2,TRBJ2-3,-,TRBV27
CASSATPMNTEAFF,TGTGCCAGCAGCGCAACACCGATGAACACTGAAGCTTTCTTT,-,TRBJ1-1,-,TRBV9
CASSTGGSPDYEQYF,TGTGCCAGTAGTACCGGGGGAAGTCCGGACTACGAGCAGTACTTC,-,TRBJ2-7,-,TRBV19
CASSQDLILEFIGGGEKLFF,TGTGCCAGCAGCCAAGATTTAATTCTGGAATTCATAGGGGGTGGCGAAAAACTGTTTTTT,-,TRBJ1-4,-,TRBV4-2
CASSSWSGNSPRRYF,TGTGCCAGCAGCTCATGGAGCGGGAACTCCCCTCGGCGGTACTTC,TRBD2,TRBJ2-5,-,TRBV7-2
CASSPLPITSYGAKNIQYF,TGTGCCAGCAGCCCCCTCCCTATCACTAGCTATGGGGCCAAAAACATTCAGTACTTC,-,TRBJ2-4,-,TRBV7-6
CASSLQDRDTDTQYF,TGCGCCAGCAGCTTACAGGACAGGGACACAGATACGCAGTATTTT,TRBD1,TRBJ2-3,-,TRBV5-1
CASSDRGNQPQHF,TGTGCCAGCAGTGACAGGGGCAATCAGCCCCAGCATTTT,TRBD1,TRBJ1-5,-,TRBV6-6
CASSLAGNYGYTF,TGTGCCAGCAGTTTAGCAGGAAACTATGGCTACACCTTC,-,TRBJ1-2,-,TRBV27
CASSFQLGGAGHEQFF,TGTGCCAGCAGCTTCCAACTAGGGGGCGCTGGACATGAGCAGTTCTTC,TRBD1,TRBJ2-1,few,TRBV7-2
CASSGGTANTGELFF,TGTGCCAGTAGTGGTGGGACAGCGAACACCGGGGAGCTGTTTTTT,TRBD1,TRBJ2-2,-,TRBV19
CASSPGLMNTEAFF,TGTGCCAGCTCACCAGGGCTCATGAACACTGAAGCTTTCTTT,-,TRBJ1-1,few,TRBV18
CASSGQLYGYTF,TGTGCCAGCAGCGGACAGCTCTATGGCTACACCTTC,-,TRBJ1-2,-,TRBV6-1
CASSPLPSGSSYNSPLHF,TGTGCCAGCTCACCACTTCCCTCCGGGAGCTCCTATAATTCACCCCTCCACTTT,-,TRBJ1-6,-,TRBV18
CATSASGGWGQPQHF,TGTGCCACCAGCGCCTCAGGGGGTTGGGGGCAGCCCCAGCATTTT,TRBD1,TRBJ1-5,-,TRBV15
CASSQEGQASSYEQYF,TGCGCCAGCAGCCAAGAGGGACAGGCCAGCTCCTACGAGCAGTACTTC,TRBD1,TRBJ2-7,-,TRBV4-1
CASSRSLGTDTQYF,TGCGCCAGCAGCCGGTCCTTGGGCACAGATACGCAGTATTTT,-,TRBJ2-3,-,TRBV10-2
CASSPDYSTGLTRPQHF,TGTGCCAGCAGTCCCGACTACTCGACAGGGTTAACGAGGCCCCAGCATTTT,TRBD1,TRBJ1-5,-,TRBV6-4
CASSYSGVHQETQYF,TGTGCCAGCAGTTATTCAGGGGTCCACCAAGAGACCCAGTACTTC,-,TRBJ2-5,-,TRBV6-5
CASTLGAGGPHEQYF,TGTGCCAGCACCCTGGGAGCGGGAGGGCCCCACGAGCAGTACTTC,TRBD2,TRBJ2-7,-,TRBV7-2
CASSQVRTDYGYTF,TGCGCCAGCAGCCAAGTTAGGACAGATTATGGCTACACCTTC,-,TRBJ1-2,-,TRBV4-1
CASSFRGGPGYEQYF,TGTGCCAGCAGCTTCCGGGGGGGCCCGGGCTACGAGCAGTACTTC,TRBD2,TRBJ2-7,-,TRBV7-9
CASSNWASNTEAFF,TGCGCCAGCAGCAATTGGGCATCGAACACTGAAGCTTTCTTT,-,TRBJ1-1,-,TRBV5-1
CAWSALGTGGVYGYTF,TGTGCCTGGAGCGCTCTTGGGACAGGGGGCGTCTATGGCTACACCTTC,TRBD1,TRBJ1-2,-,TRBV30
CASSYGLAGAHTQYF,TGTGCCAGCAGTTACGGGCTAGCGGGAGCACATACGCAGTATTTT,TRBD2,TRBJ2-3,-,TRBV6-5
CASSLEGTGSDSPLHF,TGTGCCAGCAGCTTGGAGGGGACAGGGTCGGATTCACCCCTCCACTTT,TRBD1,TRBJ1-6,-,TRBV5-4
CASSEALRVRENQPQHF,TGTGCCAGCAGTGAAGCGCTTCGAGTTCGGGAGAATCAGCCCCAGCATTTT,-,TRBJ1-5,-,TRBV6-1
CASSGEFLAKNIQYF,TGTGCCAGCAGCGGAGAATTCCTAGCCAAAAACATTCAGTACTTC,-,TRBJ2-4,-,TRBV9
CASSSSDRRPYEQYF,TGTGCCAGCAGCTCATCGGACAGGCGTCCCTACGAGCAGTACTTC,TRBD1,TRBJ2-7,few,TRBV11-2
CASSFWTGGNTIYF,TGCGCCAGCAGCTTCTGGACAGGGGGCAACACCATATATTTT,TRBD1,TRBJ1-3,once,TRBV5-1
CASSTTGKQFF,TGTGCCAGCAGTACAACAGGGAAGCAGTTCTTC,-,TRBJ2-1,-,TRBV2
CASRVPSGESTDTQYF,TGTGCCAGCAGGGTCCCTAGCGGGGAAAGCACAGATACGCAGTATTTT,TRBD2,TRBJ2-3,-,TRBV2
CASSVISGGTYNEQFF,TGTGCCAGCAGCGTAATTAGCGGGGGCACCTACAATGAGCAGTTCTTC,TRBD2,TRBJ2-1,few,TRBV9
CASSQDWGRAMVGEKLFF,TGCGCCAGCAGCCAAGACTGGGGCAGGGCAATGGTGGGAGAAAAACTGTTTTTT,-,TRBJ1-4,-,TRBV4-1
CSVTPGLMNTEAFF,TGCAGCGTAACTCCGGGACTCATGAACACTGAAGCTTTCTTT,-,TRBJ1-1,-,TRBV29-1
CAWTLTGSNYGHTF,TGTGCCTGGACCTTGACAGGGTCCAACTATGGCCACACCTTC,TRBD1,TRBJ1-2,-,TRBV30
CASSQGDTQYF,TGCGCCAGCAGCCAGGGGGATACGCAGTATTTT,-,TRBJ2-3,-,TRBV5-1
CASSRTWEGGEQFF,TGTGCCAGCAGCCGTACCTGGGAGGGGGGTGAGCAGTTCTTC,-,TRBJ2-1,-,TRBV6-5
CASSGGPAETQYF,TGTGCCAGTAGCGGGGGGCCGGCAGAGACCCAGTACTTC,-,TRBJ2-5,-,TRBV19
CASSTPTGWNYGYTF,TGTGCCAGCAGCACCCCTACAGGGTGGAACTATGGCTACACCTTC,-,TRBJ1-2,-,TRBV5-4
CASSLRQGTSSGANVLTF,TGTGCCAGCAGTCTTCGACAAGGGACTAGCTCTGGGGCCAACGTCCTGACTTTC,TRBD2,TRBJ2-6,-,TRBV27
CAWRQPHRGETQYF,TGTGCCTGGAGGCAGCCCCACAGGGGTGAGACCCAGTACTTC,TRBD1,TRBJ2-5,-,TRBV30
CASSPTGGHETQYF,TGTGCCAGCAGTCCGACAGGAGGACACGAGACCCAGTACTTC,-,TRBJ2-5,-,TRBV28
CAWGRSSGNTIYF,TGTGCCTGGGGCCGGAGTTCTGGAAACACCATATATTTT,-,TRBJ1-3,-,TRBV30